Following are 7 T cell receptor beta chains from one sample sequenced in a study of response to subunit inactivated influenza vaccine. Using its own MiXCR run on the RT-PCR reads, TCRdb lists one record per CDR3 protein. Seen here are fewer than 800,000 distinct CDR3 sequences, more than 15% observed once, and the top ten hold roughly 12%. Sequencing used PBMCs from blood, obtained 12 days after vaccination. Receptors originate from a man aged 45-60 years who received an inactivated influenza vaccine.

The chain joins TRBV7-9 to TRBJ1-4; no definite D call. This CDR3 has 15 amino acids. The V end was cut by 4 bases, the J end by 2 bases, with 11 bases between. Looked up from germline, CDR1 is SEHNR and CDR2 is FQNEAQ (reference sequence). The CDR3 sequence is CASSSAAWTNEKLFF. CDR3 coding DNA: TGTGCCAGCAGCTCGGCGGCGTGGACTAATGAAAAACTGTTTTTT.

The chain combines TRBV7-6 with TRBJ1-1; a possible D gene is TRBD1 (5 bases). Germline CDR1 is SGHVS and CDR2 is FNYEAQ. The CDR3 has 13 amino acids. Trimming took 6 bases from V and 6 from J, leaving 14 bases between them. The CDR3 loop reads CASRRDRGAEAFF. CDR3 in DNA: TGTGCCAGCAGGCGTGACAGAGGGGCTGAAGCTTTCTTT.

J is TRBJ2-2 and V is TRBV7-8, with TRBD1 as a possible D gene (5 bases). The CDR3 length is 14 residues. Per the germline V gene, CDR1 is SGHVS and CDR2 is FQNEAQ. The V end was cut by 6 bases, the J end by 4 bases, with 12 bases between. Here the CDR3 DNA reads TGTGCCAGCAGACTGGGGCCGGGCACCGGGGAGCTGTTTTTT. It translates to CASRLGPGTGELFF.

This clonotype was detected a few times. The chain uses TRBV3-1 and TRBJ2-2; 8 bases map to TRBD1. This CDR3 region has 18 residues. With 1 base clipped from V and 2 bases from J, the junction kept 9 bases outside the gene matches. Germline assignment: CDR1 LGHDT and CDR2 YNNKEL (reference sequence). This CDR3 reads CASSQGPGGFYNTGELFF. For the CDR3, the DNA is TGTGCCAGCAGCCAAGGTCCAGGGGGCTTTTACAACACCGGGGAGCTGTTTTTT.

The V gene is TRBV5-4, the J gene TRBJ2-1, with TRBD1 matching 9 bases. This CDR3 region has 15 residues. Germline assignment: CDR1 SGHNT and CDR2 YYREEE (reference sequence). Trimming cost V 1 base and J 4 bases; bases outside gene matches: 3. The CDR3 protein is CASSLTGGVYNEQFF. The CDR3 nucleotides are TGTGCCAGCAGCTTGACAGGGGGCGTATACAATGAGCAGTTCTTC.

This clonotype was picked up many times. This chain connects TRBV6-1 to TRBJ2-2; 8 bases are shared with TRBD1. The germline V gene has CDR1 MNHNS and CDR2 SASEGT. The CDR3 totals 15 residues. V lost 7 bases to trimming and J lost 3 bases; unmatched junction nucleotides: 7. Here the CDR3 reads CASNPGTGDTGELFF. CDR3 bases: TGTGCCAGCAACCCCGGGACAGGTGACACCGGGGAGCTGTTTTTT.

This clonotype has more than one count but fewer than ten. This sequence joins TRBV10-3 and TRBJ1-2, with D uncertain. The germline CDR1 and CDR2 sequences are ENHRY and SYGVKD. The CDR3 has 14 amino acids. The V and J ends lost 0 bases and 4 bases respectively, with 9 bases between them. As DNA, the CDR3 is TGTGCCATCAGTGAGTCAGGGTTGAGCTATGGCTACACCTTC. This codes for CAISESGLSYGYTF.